A single sample gave rise to the 8 T cell receptor beta chains below, sequenced in a study of T cell repertoires in cytomegalovirus infection. TCRdb re-analysed the reads in MiXCR, keeping a single row per CDR3 protein. The table shows 300,000 or so distinct CDR3 sequences, with 8% to 10% occurring only once. The sample taken for sequencing was PBMCs. The receptor set was obtained from a human donor in good health (CMV status not recorded). Some clones in this sample may be carry-over from other donors' samples.

About this clonotype itself: One junction end does not reproduce the germline sequence, and a read error may be involved. The chain joins TRBV20-1 to TRBJ2-7; possibly TRBD1 for D (6 bases). The CDR3 is 14 amino acids. The germline CDR1 and CDR2 sequences are DFQATT and SNEGSKA (reference sequence). CDR3 sequence (DNA): TGCAGTGCTAGAGATACAGGGATACTCTACGAGCAGCACTTC. Translating it yields CSARDTGILYEQHF.

This clonotype was observed many times. The genes are TRBV6-5 and TRBJ2-7; no reliable D call. V was shortened by 0 bases and J by 2 bases, with 8 bases between the two germline ends. From germline, CDR1 is MNHEY and CDR2 SVGAGI. The CDR3 loop spans 14 amino acids. The CDR3 sequence: CASSYSYDTYEQYV. In DNA, the CDR3 is TGTGCCAGCAGTTACTCTTATGATACCTACGAGCAGTACGTC.

This clonotype was recorded at least ten times. J is TRBJ2-1 and V is TRBV7-8; 10 nucleotides agree with TRBD2. The CDR3 is 17 amino acids. J gave up 2 bases and V 5 bases, and 9 bases lay outside the gene matches. Germline values: CDR1 SGHVS, CDR2 FQNEAQ. CDR3: CASSHLLAGSPYNEQFF. CDR3 bases: TGTGCCAGCAGCCATTTACTAGCGGGGTCCCCCTACAATGAGCAGTTCTTC.

This clonotype showed up many times. The rearrangement links TRBV6-1 to TRBJ2-1, with TRBD2 matching over 8 bases. After removal of 10 bases from V and 7 bases from J, the junction contained 12 bases not matched to a gene. Looked up from germline, CDR1 is MNHNS and CDR2 is SASEGT. The CDR3 has 14 amino acids. CDR3 coding DNA: TGTGCCACCCATAGCGGGGACACGAGGAATGAGCAGTTCTTC. Translated: CATHSGDTRNEQFF.

This clonotype appeared many times. The V gene is TRBV14, the J gene TRBJ2-1; D remains unclear. The CDR3 covers 14 residues. Germline CDR1 reads SGHDN; CDR2 reads FVKESK. Trimming removed 1 base from V and 5 bases from J, with 9 bases in between. CDR3 DNA sequence: TGTGCCAGCAGCCAAGCGCGGCAGAACAATGAGCAGTTCTTC. This sequence encodes CASSQARQNNEQFF.

This clonotype was counted many times. The chain carries TRBV6-2 or TRBV6-3 and TRBJ2-1; 10 nucleotides line up with TRBD2. The V segment lost 7 bases and the J segment 6 bases; nucleotides outside the gene matches: 15. Looked up from germline, CDR1 is MNHEY and CDR2 is SVGEGT. The CDR3 runs to 17 residues. The CDR3 DNA sequence: TGTGCCAGCACCCCGGTGAGGAGCGGGGGGGAAGGCAATGAGCAGTTCTTC. This translates into CASTPVRSGGEGNEQFF.

This clonotype was seen a handful of times. The chain joins TRBV19 to TRBJ2-7; the D gene is possibly TRBD1 (5 bases). Trimming took off 4 bases at V and 3 bases at J, with 7 bases between the two ends. The CDR3 totals 12 residues. Per the germline V gene, CDR1 is LNHDA and CDR2 is SQIVND (reference sequence). This chain's CDR3 is CASSTDSYEQYF. CDR3 coding DNA: TGTGCCAGTAGTACAGACAGCTACGAGCAGTACTTC.

This clonotype was observed a few times. The rearrangement joins TRBV9 to TRBJ1-1; TRBD1 might be the D (6 bases). This CDR3 comprises 15 residues. V lost 4 bases and J lost 4, with 17 bases in between. The V gene's germline CDR1 is SGDLS and CDR2 YYNGEE. The CDR3 DNA sequence: TGTGCCAGCAGCAAGGACAGCAGGACAAGCACTGAAGCTTTCTTT. It is translated as CASSKDSRTSTEAFF.